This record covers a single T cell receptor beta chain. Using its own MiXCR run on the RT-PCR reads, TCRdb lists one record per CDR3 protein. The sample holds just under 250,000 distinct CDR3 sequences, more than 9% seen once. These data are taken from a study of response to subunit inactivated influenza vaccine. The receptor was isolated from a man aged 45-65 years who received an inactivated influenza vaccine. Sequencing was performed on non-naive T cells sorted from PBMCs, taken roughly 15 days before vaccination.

The CDR3 is CASSLGGQGWYEQYF. The CDR3 DNA follows: TGTGCCAGCAGCTTAGGGGGACAGGGGTGGTACGAGCAGTACTTC. The rearrangement joins TRBV7-2 to TRBJ2-7; 10 bases map to TRBD1. In germline, CDR1 is SGHTA, CDR2 FQGNSA. The length of the CDR3 is 15 residues. J gave up 4 bases and V 1 base, and 4 bases lay outside the gene matches.